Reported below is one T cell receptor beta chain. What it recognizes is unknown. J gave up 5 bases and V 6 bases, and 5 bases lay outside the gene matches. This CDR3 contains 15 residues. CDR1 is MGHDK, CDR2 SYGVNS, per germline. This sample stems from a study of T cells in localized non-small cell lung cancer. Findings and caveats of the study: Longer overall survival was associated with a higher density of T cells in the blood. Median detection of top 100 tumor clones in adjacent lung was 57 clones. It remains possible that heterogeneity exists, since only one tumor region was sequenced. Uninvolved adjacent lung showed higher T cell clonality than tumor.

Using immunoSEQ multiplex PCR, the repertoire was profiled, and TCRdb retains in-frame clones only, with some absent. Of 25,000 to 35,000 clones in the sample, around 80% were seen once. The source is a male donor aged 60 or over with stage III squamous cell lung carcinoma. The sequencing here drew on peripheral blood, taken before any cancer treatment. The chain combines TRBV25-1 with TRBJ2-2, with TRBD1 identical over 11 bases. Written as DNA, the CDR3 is TGTGCCAGCAGCCGGGACAGGGGGTTTACCGGGGAGCTGTTTTTT. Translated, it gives CASSRDRGFTGELFF. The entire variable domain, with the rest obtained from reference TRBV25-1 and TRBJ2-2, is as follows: EADIYQTPRYLVIGTGKKITLECSQTMGHDKMYWYQQDPGMELHLIHYSYGVNSTEKGDLSSESTVSRIRTEHFPLTLESARPSHTSQYLCASSRDRGFTGELFFGEGSRLTVL.